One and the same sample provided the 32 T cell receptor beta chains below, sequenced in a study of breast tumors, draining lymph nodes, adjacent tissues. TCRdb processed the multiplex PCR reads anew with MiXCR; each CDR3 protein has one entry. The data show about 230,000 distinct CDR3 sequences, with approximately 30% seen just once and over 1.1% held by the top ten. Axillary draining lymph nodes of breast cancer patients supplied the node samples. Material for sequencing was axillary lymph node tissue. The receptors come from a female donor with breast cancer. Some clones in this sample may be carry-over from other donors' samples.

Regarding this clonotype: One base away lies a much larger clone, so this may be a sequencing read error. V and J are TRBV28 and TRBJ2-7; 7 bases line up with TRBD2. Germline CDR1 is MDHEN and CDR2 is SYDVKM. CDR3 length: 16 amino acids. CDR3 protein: CASSLGHPGRVYGQYF. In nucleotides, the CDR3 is TGTGCCAGCAGTTTGGGCCACCCAGGGAGGGTCTACGGGCAGTACTTC.

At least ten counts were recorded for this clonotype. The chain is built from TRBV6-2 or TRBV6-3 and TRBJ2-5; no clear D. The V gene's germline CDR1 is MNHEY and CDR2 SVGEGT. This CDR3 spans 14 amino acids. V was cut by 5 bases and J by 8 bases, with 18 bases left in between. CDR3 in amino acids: CASSLGPPQATQYF. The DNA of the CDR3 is TGTGCCAGCAGTCTTGGGCCACCTCAGGCTACCCAGTACTTC.

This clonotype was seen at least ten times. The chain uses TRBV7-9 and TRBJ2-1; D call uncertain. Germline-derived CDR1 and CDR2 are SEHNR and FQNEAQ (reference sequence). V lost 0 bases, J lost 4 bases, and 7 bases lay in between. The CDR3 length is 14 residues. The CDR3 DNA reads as TGTGCCAGCAGCTTAGCGTCCAGGTACAATGAGCAGTTCTTC. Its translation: CASSLASRYNEQFF. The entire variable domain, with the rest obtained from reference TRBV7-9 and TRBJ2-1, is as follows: DTGVSQNPRHKITKRGQNVTFRCDPISEHNRLYWYRQTLGQGPEFLTYFQNEAQLEKSRLLSDRFSAERPKGSFSTLEIQRTEQGDSAMYLCASSLASRYNEQFFGPGTRLTVL.

CDR3 sequence: CASSARGSGANVLTF. Here the CDR3 DNA reads TGTGCCAGCAGTGCCAGGGGCTCTGGGGCCAACGTCCTGACTTTC. V and J are TRBV28 and TRBJ2-6; TRBD1 is a possible D gene (6 bases). In germline, CDR1 is MDHEN, CDR2 SYDVKM. Trimming removed 5 bases from V and 0 bases from J, with 8 bases in between. This CDR3 has 15 residues.

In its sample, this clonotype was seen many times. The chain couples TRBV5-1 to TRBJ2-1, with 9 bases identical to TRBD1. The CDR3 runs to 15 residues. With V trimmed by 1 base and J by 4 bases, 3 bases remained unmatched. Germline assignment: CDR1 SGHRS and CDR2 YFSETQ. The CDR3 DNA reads TGCGCCAGCAGCTTGACAGGGGGCGCTTACAATGAGCAGTTCTTC. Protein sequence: CASSLTGGAYNEQFF.

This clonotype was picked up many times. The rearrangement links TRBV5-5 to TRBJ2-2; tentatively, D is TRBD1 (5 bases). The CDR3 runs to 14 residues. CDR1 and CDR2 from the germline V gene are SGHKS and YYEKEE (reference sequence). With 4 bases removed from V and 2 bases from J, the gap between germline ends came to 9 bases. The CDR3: CASSTTGNTGELFF. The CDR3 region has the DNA TGTGCCAGCAGCACCACAGGAAACACCGGGGAGCTGTTTTTT.

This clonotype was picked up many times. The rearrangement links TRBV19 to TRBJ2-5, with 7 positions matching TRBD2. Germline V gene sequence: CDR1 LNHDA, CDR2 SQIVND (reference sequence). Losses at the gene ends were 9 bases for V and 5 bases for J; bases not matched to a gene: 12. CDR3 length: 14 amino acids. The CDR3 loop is CASRARGRVETQYF. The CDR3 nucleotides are TGTGCCAGCCGGGCTCGCGGGAGAGTTGAGACCCAGTACTTC. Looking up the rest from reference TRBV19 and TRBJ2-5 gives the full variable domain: DGGITQSPKYLFRKEGQNVTLSCEQNLNHDAMYWYRQDPGQGLRLIYYSQIVNDFQKGDIAEGYSVSREKKESFPLTVTSAQKNPTAFYLCASRARGRVETQYFGPGTRLLVL.

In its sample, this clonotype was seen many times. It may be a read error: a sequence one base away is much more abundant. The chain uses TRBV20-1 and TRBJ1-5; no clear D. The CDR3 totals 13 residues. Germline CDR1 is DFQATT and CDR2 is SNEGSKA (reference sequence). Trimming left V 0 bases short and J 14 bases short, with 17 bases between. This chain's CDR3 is CSAREDPTGPEHF. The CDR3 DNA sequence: TGCAGTGCTAGAGAAGATCCGACCGGTCCTGAGCATTTT.

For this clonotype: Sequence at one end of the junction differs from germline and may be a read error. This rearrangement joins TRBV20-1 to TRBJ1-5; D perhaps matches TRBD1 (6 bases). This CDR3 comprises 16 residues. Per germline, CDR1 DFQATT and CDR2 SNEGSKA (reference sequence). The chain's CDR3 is CGARGRGAYSNQPQHF. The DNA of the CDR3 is TGCGGTGCTAGAGGGAGGGGGGCTTATAGCAATCAGCCCCAGCATTTT.

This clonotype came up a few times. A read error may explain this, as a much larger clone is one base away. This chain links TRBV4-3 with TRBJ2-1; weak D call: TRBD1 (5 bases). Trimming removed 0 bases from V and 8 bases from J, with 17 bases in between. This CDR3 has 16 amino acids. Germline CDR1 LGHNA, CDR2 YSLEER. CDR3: CASSQETVALGYEQFF. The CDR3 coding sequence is TGCGCCAGCAGCCAAGAGACAGTGGCCCTAGGGTATGAGCAGTTCTTC.

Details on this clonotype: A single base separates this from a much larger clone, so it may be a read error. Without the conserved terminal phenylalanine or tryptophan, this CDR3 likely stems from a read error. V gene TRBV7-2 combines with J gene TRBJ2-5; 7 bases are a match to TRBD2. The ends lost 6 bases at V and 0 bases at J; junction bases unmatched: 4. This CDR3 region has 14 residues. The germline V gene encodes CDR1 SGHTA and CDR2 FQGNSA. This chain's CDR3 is CASSFTSDQETQYL. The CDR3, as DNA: TGTGCCAGCAGTTTTACTAGCGACCAAGAGACCCAGTACCTC.

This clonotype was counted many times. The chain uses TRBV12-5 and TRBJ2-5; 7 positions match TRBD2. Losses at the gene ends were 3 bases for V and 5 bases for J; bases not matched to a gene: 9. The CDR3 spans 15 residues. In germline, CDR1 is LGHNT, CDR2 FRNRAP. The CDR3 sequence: CASGLGGRGEETQYF. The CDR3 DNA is TGTGCTAGTGGTTTAGGTGGGAGGGGTGAGGAGACCCAGTACTTC. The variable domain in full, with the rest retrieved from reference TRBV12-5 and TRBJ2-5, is DARVTQTPRHKVTEMGQEVTMRCQPILGHNTVFWYRQTMMQGLELLAYFRNRAPLDDSGMPKDRFSAEMPDATLATLKIQPSEPRDSAVYFCASGLGGRGEETQYFGPGTRLLVL.

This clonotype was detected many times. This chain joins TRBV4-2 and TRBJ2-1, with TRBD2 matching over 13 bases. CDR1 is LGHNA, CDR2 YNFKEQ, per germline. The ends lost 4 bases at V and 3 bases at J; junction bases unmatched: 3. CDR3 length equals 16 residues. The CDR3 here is CASSRGTSGIYNEQFF. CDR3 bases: TGTGCCAGCAGCCGAGGGACTAGCGGGATCTACAATGAGCAGTTCTTC.

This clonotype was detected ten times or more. Here the CDR3 DNA reads TGTGCCAGCAGCTTAGGTTCCGGACAGGGACAGTACTTC. Translated, it gives CASSLGSGQGQYF. This chain links TRBV7-2 with TRBJ2-7; 8 bases match TRBD1. CDR3 length equals 13 residues. Trimming removed 1 base from V and 10 bases from J; junction bases left unmatched: 6. Germline V CDR1 and CDR2: SGHTA, FQGNSA.

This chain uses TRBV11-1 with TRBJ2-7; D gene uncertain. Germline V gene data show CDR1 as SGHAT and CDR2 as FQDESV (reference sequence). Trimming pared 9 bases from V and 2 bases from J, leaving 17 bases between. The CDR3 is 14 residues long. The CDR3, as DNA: TGTGCCAGAAGCCTGGACCGATTTCCCTACGAGCAGTACTTC. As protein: CARSLDRFPYEQYF.

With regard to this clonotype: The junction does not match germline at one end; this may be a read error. Written as DNA, the CDR3 is TGCAGTGCTAGGGACAGGGCTAGGCCCCCCTTC. This gives the protein CSARDRARPPF. J is TRBJ2-5 and V is TRBV20-1, with TRBD1 matching over 8 bases. Per the germline V gene, CDR1 is DFQATT and CDR2 is SNEGSKA (reference sequence). The CDR3 loop spans 11 amino acids.

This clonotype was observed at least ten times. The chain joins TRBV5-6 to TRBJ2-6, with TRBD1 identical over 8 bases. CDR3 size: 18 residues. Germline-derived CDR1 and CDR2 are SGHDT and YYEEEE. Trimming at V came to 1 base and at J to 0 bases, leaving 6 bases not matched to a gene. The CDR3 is CASSLRGTGHSGANVLTF. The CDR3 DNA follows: TGTGCCAGCAGCTTGAGGGGGACAGGCCACTCTGGGGCCAACGTCCTGACTTTC.

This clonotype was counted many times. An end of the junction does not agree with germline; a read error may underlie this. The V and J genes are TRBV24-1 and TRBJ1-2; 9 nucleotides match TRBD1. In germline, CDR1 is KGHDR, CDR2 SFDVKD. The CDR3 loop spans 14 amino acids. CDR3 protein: CATSDRTGDYGYAF. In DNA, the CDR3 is TGTGCCACCAGTGACCGGACAGGGGACTATGGCTACGCCTTC.

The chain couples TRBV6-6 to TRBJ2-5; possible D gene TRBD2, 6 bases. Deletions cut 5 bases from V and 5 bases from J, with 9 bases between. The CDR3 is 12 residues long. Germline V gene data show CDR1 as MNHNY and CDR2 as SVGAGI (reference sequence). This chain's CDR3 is CASSRGWETQYF. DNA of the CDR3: TGTGCCAGCAGTCGGGGGTGGGAGACCCAGTACTTC.

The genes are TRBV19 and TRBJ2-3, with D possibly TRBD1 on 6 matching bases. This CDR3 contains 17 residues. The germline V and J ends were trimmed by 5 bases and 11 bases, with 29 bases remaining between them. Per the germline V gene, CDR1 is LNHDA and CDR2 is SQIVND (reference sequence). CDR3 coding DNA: TGTGCCAGTAGTCAGCCCAAAAGGACAGCCTCCTACAATGAGCAGTATTTT. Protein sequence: CASSQPKRTASYNEQYF.

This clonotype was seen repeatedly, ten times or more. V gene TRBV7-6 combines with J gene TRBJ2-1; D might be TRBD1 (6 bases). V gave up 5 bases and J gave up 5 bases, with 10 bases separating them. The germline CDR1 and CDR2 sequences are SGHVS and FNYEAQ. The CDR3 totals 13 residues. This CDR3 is CASSLGQNNEQFF. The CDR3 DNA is TGTGCCAGCAGCCTTGGACAGAACAATGAGCAGTTCTTC. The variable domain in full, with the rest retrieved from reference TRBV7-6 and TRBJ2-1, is GAGVSQSPRYKVTKRGQDVALRCDPISGHVSLYWYRQALGQGPEFLTYFNYEAQQDKSGLPNDRFSAERPEGSISTLTIQRTEQRDSAMYRCASSLGQNNEQFFGPGTRLTVL.

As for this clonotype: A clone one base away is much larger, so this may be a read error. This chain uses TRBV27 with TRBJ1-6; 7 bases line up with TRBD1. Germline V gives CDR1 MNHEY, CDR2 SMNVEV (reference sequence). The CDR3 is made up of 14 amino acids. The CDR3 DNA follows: TGTGCCGGCAGTTTATCAGGGGGGGATTCACCCCTCCACTTT. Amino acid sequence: CAGSLSGGDSPLHF.

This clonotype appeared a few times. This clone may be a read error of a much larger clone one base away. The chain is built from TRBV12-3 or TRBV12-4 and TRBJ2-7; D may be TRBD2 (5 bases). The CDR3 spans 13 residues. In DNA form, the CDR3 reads TGTGCCAGCGGTTTGGTTCCGGGGTCCGAGCAGTACTTC. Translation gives CASGLVPGSEQYF.

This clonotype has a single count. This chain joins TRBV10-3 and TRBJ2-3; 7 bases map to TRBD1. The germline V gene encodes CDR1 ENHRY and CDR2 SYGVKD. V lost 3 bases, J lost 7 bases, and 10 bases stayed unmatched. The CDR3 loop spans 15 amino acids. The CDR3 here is CAISDIGGPLYTQYF. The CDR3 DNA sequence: TGTGCCATCAGTGATATAGGGGGCCCACTGTATACGCAGTATTTT.

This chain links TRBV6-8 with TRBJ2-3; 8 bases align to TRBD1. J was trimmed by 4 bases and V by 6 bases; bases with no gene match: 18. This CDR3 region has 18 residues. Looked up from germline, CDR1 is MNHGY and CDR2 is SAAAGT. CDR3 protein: CASSCGLRTGKIADTQYF. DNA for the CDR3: TGTGCCAGCAGCTGCGGTTTGCGGACAGGGAAGATCGCAGATACGCAGTATTTT.

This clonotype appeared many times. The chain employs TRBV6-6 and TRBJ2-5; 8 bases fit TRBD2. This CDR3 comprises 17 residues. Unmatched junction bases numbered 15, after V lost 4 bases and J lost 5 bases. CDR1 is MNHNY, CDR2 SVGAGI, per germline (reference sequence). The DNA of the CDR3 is TGTGCCAGCAGTTCGGGGGGGGGGATACAGGGATCGGAGACCCAGTACTTC. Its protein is CASSSGGGIQGSETQYF.

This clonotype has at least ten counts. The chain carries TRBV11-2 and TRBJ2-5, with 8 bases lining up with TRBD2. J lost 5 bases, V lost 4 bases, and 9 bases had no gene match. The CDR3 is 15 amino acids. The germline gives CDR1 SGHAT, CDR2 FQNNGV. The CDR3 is CASSWQTSAGETQYF. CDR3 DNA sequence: TGTGCCAGCAGCTGGCAGACTAGCGCTGGGGAGACCCAGTACTTC.

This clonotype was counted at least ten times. The CDR3 DNA sequence: TGTGCCAGCAGTTTCCGAGGGACAGGGGGCGGATTGAGCAATCAGCCCCAGCATTTT. Amino acids: CASSFRGTGGGLSNQPQHF. The chain carries TRBV6-6 and TRBJ1-5, with 12 bases that match TRBD1. This CDR3 is 19 amino acids long. Germline assignment: CDR1 MNHNY and CDR2 SVGAGI (reference sequence). J was trimmed by 1 base and V by 4 bases; bases with no gene match: 11.

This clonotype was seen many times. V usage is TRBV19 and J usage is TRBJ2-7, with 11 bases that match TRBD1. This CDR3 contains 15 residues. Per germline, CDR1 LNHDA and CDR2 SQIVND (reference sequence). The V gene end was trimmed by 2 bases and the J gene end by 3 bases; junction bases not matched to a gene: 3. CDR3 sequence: CASSITGTGGYEQYF. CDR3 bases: TGTGCCAGTAGTATAACAGGGACAGGGGGCTACGAGCAGTACTTC.

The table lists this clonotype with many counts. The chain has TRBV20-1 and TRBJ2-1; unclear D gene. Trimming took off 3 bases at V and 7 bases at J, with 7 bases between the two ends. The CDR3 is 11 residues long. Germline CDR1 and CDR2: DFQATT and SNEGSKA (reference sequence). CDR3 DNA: TGCAGTGCTAGGGGTGATAATGAGCAGTTCTTC. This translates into CSARGDNEQFF.

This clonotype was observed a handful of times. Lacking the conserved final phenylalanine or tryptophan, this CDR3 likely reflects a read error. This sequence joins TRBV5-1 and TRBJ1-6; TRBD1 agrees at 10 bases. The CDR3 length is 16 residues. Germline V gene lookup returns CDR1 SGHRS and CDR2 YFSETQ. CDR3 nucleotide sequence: TGCGCCGGCAGCTTGACAGGGGGCCCGGGGAATTCACCCCTCCACCTT. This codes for CAGSLTGGPGNSPLHL.

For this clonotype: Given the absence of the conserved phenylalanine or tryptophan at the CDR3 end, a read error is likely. CDR3 residues: CSGTSDTQYL. The CDR3, as DNA: TGCAGCGGGACTTCAGATACGCAGTATCTT. This rearrangement joins TRBV29-1 to TRBJ2-3, with TRBD2 as a possible D gene (5 bases). Germline CDR1 is SQVTM and CDR2 is ANQGSEA. CDR3 length: 10 amino acids. Trimming cost V 7 bases and J 4 bases, with 6 bases left between them.